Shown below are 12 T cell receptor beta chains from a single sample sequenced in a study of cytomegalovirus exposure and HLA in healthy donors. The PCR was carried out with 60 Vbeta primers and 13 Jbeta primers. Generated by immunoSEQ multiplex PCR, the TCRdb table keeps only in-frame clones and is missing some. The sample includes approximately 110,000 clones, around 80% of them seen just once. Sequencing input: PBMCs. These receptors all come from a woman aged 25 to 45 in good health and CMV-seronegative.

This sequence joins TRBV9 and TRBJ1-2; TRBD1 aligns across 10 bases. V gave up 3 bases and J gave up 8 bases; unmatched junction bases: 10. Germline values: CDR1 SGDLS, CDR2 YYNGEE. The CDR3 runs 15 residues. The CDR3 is CASSEGTGAVYGYTF. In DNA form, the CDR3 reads TGTGCCAGCAGCGAGGGGACAGGGGCCGTTTACGGCTACACCTTC.

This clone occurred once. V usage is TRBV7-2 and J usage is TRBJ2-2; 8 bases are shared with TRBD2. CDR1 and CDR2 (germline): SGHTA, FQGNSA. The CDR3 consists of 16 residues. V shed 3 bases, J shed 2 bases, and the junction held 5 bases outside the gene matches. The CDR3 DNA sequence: TGTGCCAGCAGCTTTACGACTAGCGCCAACACCGGGGAGCTGTTTTTT. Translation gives CASSFTTSANTGELFF.

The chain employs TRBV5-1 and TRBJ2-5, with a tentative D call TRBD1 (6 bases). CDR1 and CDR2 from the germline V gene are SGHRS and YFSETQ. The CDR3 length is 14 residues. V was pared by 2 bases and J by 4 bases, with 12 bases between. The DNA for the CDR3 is TGCGCCAGCAGCTTTAATCAGGGGAGAGAGACCCAGTACTTC. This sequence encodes CASSFNQGRETQYF.

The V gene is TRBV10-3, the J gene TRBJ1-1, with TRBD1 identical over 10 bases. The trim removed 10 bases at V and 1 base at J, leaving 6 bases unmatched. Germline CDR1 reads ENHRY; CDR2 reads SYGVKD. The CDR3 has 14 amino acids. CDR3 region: CASGQGESNTEAFF. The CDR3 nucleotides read TGTGCCAGCGGACAGGGGGAATCGAACACTGAAGCTTTCTTT.

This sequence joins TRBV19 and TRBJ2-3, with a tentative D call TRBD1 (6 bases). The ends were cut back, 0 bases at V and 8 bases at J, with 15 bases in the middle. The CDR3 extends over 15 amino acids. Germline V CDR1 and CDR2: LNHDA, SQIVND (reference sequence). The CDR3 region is CASSIDGGNWRTQYF. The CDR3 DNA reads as TGTGCCAGTAGTATAGATGGGGGCAATTGGCGTACGCAGTATTTT.

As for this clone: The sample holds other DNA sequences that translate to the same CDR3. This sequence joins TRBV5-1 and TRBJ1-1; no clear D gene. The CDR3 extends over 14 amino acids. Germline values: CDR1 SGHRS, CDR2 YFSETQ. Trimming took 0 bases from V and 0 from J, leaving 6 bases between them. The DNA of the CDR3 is TGCGCCAGCAGCTTGGCTGGCATGAACACTGAAGCTTTCTTT. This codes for CASSLAGMNTEAFF. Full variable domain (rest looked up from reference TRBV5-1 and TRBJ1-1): KAGVTQTPRYLIKTRGQQVTLSCSPISGHRSVSWYQQTPGQGLQFLFEYFSETQRNKGNFPGRFSGRQFSNSRSEMNVSTLELGDSALYLCASSLAGMNTEAFFGQGTRLTVV.

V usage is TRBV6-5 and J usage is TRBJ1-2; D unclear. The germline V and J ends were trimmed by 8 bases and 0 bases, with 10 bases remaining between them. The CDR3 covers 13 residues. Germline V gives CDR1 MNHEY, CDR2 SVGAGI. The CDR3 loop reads CASRNSANYGYTF. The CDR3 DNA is TGTGCCAGCCGAAATTCGGCTAACTATGGCTACACCTTC.

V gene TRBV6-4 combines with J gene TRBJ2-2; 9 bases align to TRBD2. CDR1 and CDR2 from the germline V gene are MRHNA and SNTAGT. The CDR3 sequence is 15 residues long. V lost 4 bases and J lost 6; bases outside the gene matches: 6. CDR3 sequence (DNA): TGTGCCAGCAGTGCGGCTAGCGGGATTGCCGGGGAGCTGTTTTTT. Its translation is CASSAASGIAGELFF.

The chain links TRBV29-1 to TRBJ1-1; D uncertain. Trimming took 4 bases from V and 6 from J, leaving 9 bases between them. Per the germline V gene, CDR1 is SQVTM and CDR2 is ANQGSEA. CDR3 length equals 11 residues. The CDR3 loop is CSVVKGAEAFF. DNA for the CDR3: TGCAGCGTTGTGAAAGGAGCTGAAGCTTTCTTT. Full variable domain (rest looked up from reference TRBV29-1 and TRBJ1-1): SAVISQKPSRDICQRGTSLTIQCQVDSQVTMMFWYRQQPGQSLTLIATANQGSEATYESGFVIDKFPISRPNLTFSTLTVSNMSPEDSSIYLCSVVKGAEAFFGQGTRLTVV.

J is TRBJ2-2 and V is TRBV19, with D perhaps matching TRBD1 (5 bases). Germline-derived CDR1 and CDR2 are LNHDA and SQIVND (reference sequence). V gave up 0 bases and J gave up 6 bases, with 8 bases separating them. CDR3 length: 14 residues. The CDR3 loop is CASSIDGAPGELFF. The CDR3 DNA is TGTGCCAGTAGTATAGATGGGGCCCCCGGGGAGCTGTTTTTT.

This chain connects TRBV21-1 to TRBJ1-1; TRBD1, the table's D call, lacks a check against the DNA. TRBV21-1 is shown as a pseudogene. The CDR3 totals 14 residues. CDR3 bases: TGTGCCAGCAGCAAAGTGAGACAGAACACTGAAGCTTTCTTT. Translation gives CASSKVRQNTEAFF.

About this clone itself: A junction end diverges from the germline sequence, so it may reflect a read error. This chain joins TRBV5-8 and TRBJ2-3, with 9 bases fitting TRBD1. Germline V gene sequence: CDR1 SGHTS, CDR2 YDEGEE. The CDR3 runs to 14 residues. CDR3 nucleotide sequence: TGTGCCAGCAGCTTTGACAGGGGGTCAGATACGCGGTATTTT. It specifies CASSFDRGSDTRYF.